This T cell receptor beta chain was retrieved from a study of T cells after yellow fever vaccination (dated by TCRdb to the late 2010s). With respect to the entire study: Libraries from fractions with low cell numbers were prepared with the SMART-Seq v4 Ultra Low Input RNA kit. Bulk TCR alpha and beta repertoires were sequenced longitudinally to track T-cell clones before and after primary and booster YFV17D yellow fever vaccination. Two healthy male donors, one aged 18 to 30 and one aged 30 to 39 years, were included in the cohort. Blood was drawn at multiple timepoints before and after primary and secondary immunization, with bulk PBMC replicates and cell subsets isolated.

Sample treatment or condition, as interpreted from the label and publication: live attenuated yellow fever vaccine strain. At each blood-draw timepoint, two biological replicates of bulk PBMCs were obtained. PBMCs were isolated from peripheral blood using a standard Ficoll-Paque protocol. TriZol was used to extract RNA from bulk PBMCs, from CD4 and CD8 fractions, and from dextramer-positive and dextramer-negative fractions. This clonotype was counted between two and nine times. What antigen it recognizes has not been identified. No base qualities exist here, and no much larger clone lies one base off it. TCR cDNA was synthesized by 5'RACE template switching, through which a universal primer site and unique molecular identifiers were introduced. Priming of cDNA synthesis was performed from both the TCR alpha and TCR beta constant segments. Two PCR steps were used to amplify libraries, with sample barcodes and sequencing adapters being added in the second step. Sequencing of the libraries was done on either Illumina HiSeq 2500 (2x100 bp) or NovaSeq (2x150 bp). The authors' analysis ran thus. MIGEC was used to demultiplex reads and collapse the reads into UMI consensus sequences, and MiXCR was used for V(D)J alignment. Vaccine-responding clonotypes were defined with edgeR using replicate PBMC samples, requiring FDR below 0.01 and a log2 fold change above 5 up to day 15. CD4 or CD8 identity was assigned to each bulk clonotype according to whether the clonotype was present at higher abundance in the sequenced CD4 repertoire or the sequenced CD8 repertoire. TCRdb cleaned the public reads at Q25 with fastp, built clones with MiXCR and kept in-frame beta chains. Rows matching on CDR3 protein sequence are summarized as one entry with the most common DNA and genes. These V and J calls rely on TCRdb rather than the paper's analysis. This sample has 500,000 to 650,000 distinct CDR3 sequences in its table, and less than 20% of those were observed once. The top ten clonotypes cover roughly 17% of the sample.

Reading from cysteine to phenylalanine, the CDR3 counts 12 amino acids. The CDR3 DNA has 36 bases and is translated from base 1. At the junction V is shortened by 7 bases and J by 2 bases, with 9 bases in between. The germline V gene supplies CDR1 MNHEY and CDR2 SVGEGT. Results the study describes overall, beyond this receptor: Most clones expanded after primary vaccination (almost 97% of CD4 and 80% to 90% of CD8) were re-detected after the booster, suggesting that broad memory maintenance occurred. The study included only a couple of donors, which limits how far the findings can be generalized. Because abundant contaminating clonotypes from the bulk population could be contained in FACS-sorted repertoires, computational filtering was required. A small fraction of clonotypes showed up in both the CD4 and CD8 compartments, probably as a result of convergent recombination. Compared with the primary T-cell response, the secondary T-cell response was weaker but faster, peaking on day 5 rather than day 15.

Source: PBMCs, taken 4 to 6 days after the first yellow fever vaccination. This TCR derives from a man aged 18-30 years who received the YFV17D yellow fever vaccine. The chain is made from TRBV6-2 or TRBV6-3 and TRBJ2-7; TRBD2 could be the D gene, as 5 bases match. The CDR3 region reads CASNYGTYEQYF. The nucleotide sequence is TGTGCCAGCAACTACGGGACCTACGAGCAGTACTTC.